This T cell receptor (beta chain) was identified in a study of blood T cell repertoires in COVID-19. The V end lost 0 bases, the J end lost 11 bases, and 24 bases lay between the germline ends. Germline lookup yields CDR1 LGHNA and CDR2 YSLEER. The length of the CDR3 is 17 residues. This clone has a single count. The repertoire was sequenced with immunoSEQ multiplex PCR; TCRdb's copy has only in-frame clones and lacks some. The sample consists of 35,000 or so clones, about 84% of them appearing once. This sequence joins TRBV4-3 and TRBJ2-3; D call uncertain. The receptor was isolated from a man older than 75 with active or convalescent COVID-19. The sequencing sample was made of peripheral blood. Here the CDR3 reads CASSQELPGVAQLKQYF. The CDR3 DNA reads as TGCGCCAGCAGCCAAGAGCTCCCCGGAGTAGCACAATTGAAGCAGTATTTT.